The present T cell receptor (beta chain) was sequenced within a study of T cells after posttransplantation cyclophosphamide. Profiled with immunoSEQ multiplex PCR; TCRdb holds only in-frame clones, not every one. The sample has just over 6,500 clones; roughly four fifths are singletons. Trimming pared 4 bases from V and 0 bases from J, leaving 12 bases between. The germline V gene has CDR1 LNHDA and CDR2 SQIVND (reference sequence). This CDR3 has 16 residues. Treatment was busulfan-fludarabine conditioning, a marrow graft, and cyclophosphamide on days +3 and +4. This receptor was identified in a female patient between 50 and 59 years old who received an allogeneic stem cell transplant from a related donor, was CMV-positive, and had no GVHD. A share of the T cells may be of graft donor origin. The sequenced sample was PBMCs, obtained after allogeneic stem cell transplant with posttransplant cyclophosphamide. V and J are TRBV19 and TRBJ1-4, with TRBD1 as a possible D gene (5 bases). The CDR3: CASSTGIDATNEKLFF. CDR3 DNA: TGTGCCAGTAGTACAGGGATAGATGCAACTAATGAAAAACTGTTTTTT.